This T cell receptor (beta chain) was retrieved from a study of cytomegalovirus exposure and HLA in healthy donors. For this clone: Its antigen is unidentified.

Germline V lookup: CDR1 MNHEY, CDR2 SMNVEV (reference sequence). The germline V and J ends were trimmed by 5 bases and 0 bases, with 8 bases remaining between them. This CDR3 has 15 amino acids. Study-wide findings and caveats: The authors later found HLA-associated TCR beta chains more clonally expanded than equally common others.

The study ran its PCR with 60 Vbeta and 13 Jbeta primers. The table came from immunoSEQ multiplex PCR; TCRdb's copy has only in-frame clones and leaves some out. In the table there are under 150,000 clones, 84% of which are singletons. The receptor comes from a man in his fifties or sixties in good health and CMV-seronegative. Sequencing was done on a sample of PBMCs. The V and J genes are TRBV27 and TRBJ2-6, with TRBD1 as a possible D gene (6 bases). CDR3: CASSVQGSGANVLTF. DNA for the CDR3: TGTGCCAGCAGTGTACAGGGCTCTGGGGCCAACGTCCTGACTTTC.